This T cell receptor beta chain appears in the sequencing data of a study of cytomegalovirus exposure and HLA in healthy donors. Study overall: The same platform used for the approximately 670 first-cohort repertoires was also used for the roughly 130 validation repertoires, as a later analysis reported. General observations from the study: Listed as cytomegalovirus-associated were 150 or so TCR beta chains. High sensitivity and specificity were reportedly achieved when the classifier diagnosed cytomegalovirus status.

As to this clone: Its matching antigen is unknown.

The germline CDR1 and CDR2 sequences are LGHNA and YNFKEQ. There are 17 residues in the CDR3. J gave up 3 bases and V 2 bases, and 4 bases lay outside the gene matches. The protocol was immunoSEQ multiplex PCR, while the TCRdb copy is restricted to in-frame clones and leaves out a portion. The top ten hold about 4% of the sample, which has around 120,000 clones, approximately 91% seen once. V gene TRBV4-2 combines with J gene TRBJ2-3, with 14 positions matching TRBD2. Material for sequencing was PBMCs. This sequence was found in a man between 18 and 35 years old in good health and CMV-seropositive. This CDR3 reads CASSQSTSGGGTDTQYF. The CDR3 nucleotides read TGTGCCAGCAGCCAATCGACTAGCGGGGGGGGGACAGATACGCAGTATTTT.